This T cell receptor (beta chain) was documented in a study of chemoradiotherapy in HPV16-positive cancers. This clone was counted a few times. Its antigen is undetermined. Profiling relied on immunoSEQ multiplex PCR, and the TCRdb table lists in-frame clones only, not all of them. The sample consists of about 7,600 clones, around 83% of them appearing once. Trimming removed 1 base at V and 3 bases at J, with 15 bases between. Germline CDR1 reads SGHTS; CDR2 reads YDEGEE. This CDR3 has 16 amino acids. Study results and caveats: During treatment, candidate HPV-specific clones and E7-related motifs expanded in tumor.

The TCR sequence derives from a human donor with HPV-associated anogenital cancer. Sequencing was performed on blood, taken from a patient who underwent chemoradiotherapy. The chain recombines TRBV5-8 with TRBJ2-3, with D maybe TRBD2 (6 bases). As DNA, the CDR3 is TGTGCCAGCAGCTTGTCGCGCGGGGTTGGGACAGATACGCAGTATTTT. Its translation: CASSLSRGVGTDTQYF. The variable domain in full, with the rest retrieved from reference TRBV5-8 and TRBJ2-3, is EAGVTQSPTHLIKTRGQQATLRCSPISGHTSVYWYQQALGLGLQFLLWYDEGEERNRGNFPPRFSGRQFPNYSSELNVNALELEDSALYLCASSLSRGVGTDTQYFGPGTRLTVL.